Below, one T cell receptor (beta chain) is given with its context. The data were taken from a study of PD-L1 blockade in urothelial cancer. V trimming: 4 bases; J trimming: 4 bases; junction bases outside the gene matches: 2. Germline V lookup: CDR1 SNHLY, CDR2 FYNNEI. The CDR3 loop spans 13 amino acids. Synthetic TCR analog templates were added to each PCR reaction. Sequenced by immunoSEQ multiplex PCR; TCRdb stores in-frame clones only, minus some. The sample lists tens of thousands of clones, around 88% occurring once. Time point noted: pretreatment peripheral blood. Locally advanced or metastatic urothelial carcinoma affected all patients.

The chain couples TRBV2 to TRBJ2-7; 9 bases are a match to TRBD1. The sequencing used PBMCs, collected around atezolizumab (anti-PD-L1) treatment. The TCR comes from an older woman with urothelial cancer. Here the CDR3 reads CASSGTGVYEQYF. Here the CDR3 DNA reads TGTGCCAGCAGTGGGACAGGGGTTTACGAGCAGTACTTC.